This TCR beta chain was documented in a study of glioma-infiltrating T cells. Overall study findings and caveats: Non-neoplastic patients had below-expected tissue-blood divergence, while all gliomas exceeded expectation. CDR3 overlap between tissue and blood was very small.

CDR3 length: 15 residues. Germline lookup yields CDR1 KGHSH and CDR2 LQKENI. V was clipped by 4 bases and J by 5 bases, with 17 bases between them. The table lists this clonotype with many counts. Its target is not known. Amplification of TCR alpha and beta CDR3 regions from RNA used iRepertoire nested multiplex PCR. Input was 100-400 ng of tissue mRNA or PBMC total RNA. TCRdb re-derived calls from the multiplex PCR reads in MiXCR, one entry per CDR3 protein. The sample has approximately 89,000 distinct CDR3 sequences, about a quarter seen once; the top ten hold over 5.5%. The J gene is TRBJ1-1, the V gene TRBV18, with D possibly being TRBD1 (5 bases). The sample comprised glioma tissue, nonneoplastic brain tissue, or PBMCs (not recorded which). The clonotype was recovered from a human donor with low-grade glioma or glioblastoma, undergoing nonglioma brain surgery, or in good health (not recorded which). The CDR3 loop reads CASSRGGGTRTEAFF. The CDR3 coding sequence is TGTGCCAGCTCACGGGGGGGGGGGACGAGGACTGAAGCTTTCTTT.